A single sample is the source of the 22 T cell receptor beta chains below, sequenced in a study of blood T cell repertoires in COVID-19. Repertoires were generated with immunoSEQ multiplex PCR, while TCRdb's copy carries only in-frame clones and drops some. The sample shows 95,000 to 100,000 clones, 75% to 90% of them seen only once. The specimen sequenced was peripheral blood. The receptor set was obtained from a man aged 80 or over with acute or convalescent COVID-19.

The rearrangement links TRBV3-1 (or the pseudogene TRBV3-2) to TRBJ2-3, with D perhaps TRBD1 (5 bases). Looked up from germline, CDR1 is LGHDT and CDR2 is YNNKEL (reference sequence). V was cut by 0 bases and J by 5 bases, with 12 bases left in between. CDR3 size: 15 residues. DNA of the CDR3: TGTGCCAGCAGCCAAGACGGCAGGGTGATAGATACGCAGTATTTT. Amino acid sequence: CASSQDGRVIDTQYF.

This sequence joins TRBV21-1 and TRBJ2-7; the table's D call, TRBD1, was not checked against the DNA. TRBV21-1 is an annotated pseudogene. CDR3 size: 13 residues. The CDR3 loop reads CASSRTGEYEQYF. The CDR3 DNA sequence: TGTGCCAGCAGCAGGACAGGGGAATACGAGCAGTACTTC.

This clone was observed once. V and J are TRBV6-5 and TRBJ1-6; 9 nucleotides agree with TRBD1. CDR1 and CDR2 from the germline V gene are MNHEY and SVGAGI. The CDR3 loop spans 14 amino acids. V trimming: 6 bases; J trimming: 7 bases; junction bases outside the gene matches: 4. The CDR3 is CASRTGGMNSPLHF. The CDR3 nucleotides read TGTGCCAGCAGGACAGGGGGAATGAATTCACCCCTCCACTTT.

The chain links TRBV6-2 or TRBV6-3 to TRBJ2-1; 7 bases line up with TRBD2. Germline-derived CDR1 and CDR2 are MNHEY and SVGEGT. The junction had 6 bases not matched to a gene; V was cut back by 5 bases and J by 2 bases. This CDR3 has 15 amino acids. The CDR3 nucleotides are TGTGCCAGCAGTAATCTAGCGGCCCCCTACAATGAGCAGTTCTTC. This sequence encodes CASSNLAAPYNEQFF.

This clone has only one observation. V and J are TRBV6-6 and TRBJ2-1; 8 bases align to TRBD1. The CDR3 sequence is 16 residues long. J gave up 7 bases and V 2 bases, and 10 bases lay outside the gene matches. The germline V gene encodes CDR1 MNHNY and CDR2 SVGAGI (reference sequence). The CDR3, as DNA: TGTGCCAGCAGTTACGTCGGACAGGGAAGGGGTAATGAGCAGTTCTTC. This encodes CASSYVGQGRGNEQFF.

CDR3 sequence (DNA): TGTGCCAGCAGCTCCTCCGGTCTCTATCAGCCCCAGCATTTT. Translating it yields CASSSSGLYQPQHF. The chain has TRBV7-2 and TRBJ1-5; D is undetermined. Per germline, CDR1 SGHTA and CDR2 FQGNSA. This CDR3 comprises 14 residues. V lost 4 bases and J lost 5, with 12 bases in between.

The chain recombines TRBV7-2 with TRBJ1-2; 9 nucleotides agree with TRBD1. With V trimmed by 7 bases and J by 8 bases, 14 bases remained unmatched. The germline V gene encodes CDR1 SGHTA and CDR2 FQGNSA. There are 15 residues in the CDR3. CDR3 protein: CASTQSATGGAGYTF. DNA of the CDR3: TGTGCCAGCACCCAGTCCGCAACAGGGGGCGCGGGCTACACCTTC.

V gene TRBV6-1 combines with J gene TRBJ1-2, with 7 bases lining up with TRBD1. CDR1 is MNHNS, CDR2 SASEGT, per germline. The junction had 6 bases not matched to a gene; V was cut back by 3 bases and J by 8 bases. This CDR3 is 13 amino acids long. The CDR3 region has the DNA TGTGCCAGCAGTGAGGGGACAGTGGGAGGCTACACCTTC. Residues: CASSEGTVGGYTF.

This rearrangement joins TRBV7-9 to TRBJ1-2; TRBD1 agrees at 7 bases. Trimming removed 5 bases from V and 4 bases from J; junction bases left unmatched: 7. From germline, CDR1 is SEHNR and CDR2 FQNEAQ (reference sequence). The CDR3 is 14 amino acids. CDR3 residues: CASSPSGQPYGYTF. The DNA of the CDR3 is TGTGCCAGCAGCCCCTCGGGACAGCCCTATGGCTACACCTTC.

This chain uses TRBV7-2 with TRBJ2-3; TRBD2 aligns across 9 bases. The CDR3 is 16 residues long. The germline V gene has CDR1 SGHTA and CDR2 FQGNSA. Losses at the gene ends were 5 bases for V and 3 bases for J; bases not matched to a gene: 9. CDR3 protein: CASSLGGRDGTDTQYF. The DNA of the CDR3 is TGTGCCAGCAGCCTCGGCGGGAGGGATGGGACAGATACGCAGTATTTT.

The CDR3 coding sequence is TGTGCCAGCACCAAGGGGCTCGCGGACTACGAGCAGTACTTC. Translated: CASTKGLADYEQYF. V gene TRBV6-6 combines with J gene TRBJ2-7, with D tentatively TRBD1 (5 bases). Trimming stripped 7 bases from V and 3 bases from J, with 16 bases between. Germline assignment: CDR1 MNHNY and CDR2 SVGAGI (reference sequence). The CDR3 is 14 residues long.

This chain uses TRBV7-9 with TRBJ1-1; D is uncertain. Germline V gene sequence: CDR1 SEHNR, CDR2 FQNEAQ (reference sequence). V lost 5 bases and J 1 base, leaving 8 bases between the germline ends. This CDR3 has 13 residues. The CDR3 loop is CASSEASNTEAFF. The CDR3 nucleotides read TGTGCCAGCAGCGAGGCGTCGAACACTGAAGCTTTCTTT.

This chain joins TRBV27 and TRBJ2-7, with 7 bases fitting TRBD2. V lost 5 bases and J lost 0; bases outside the gene matches: 4. From germline, CDR1 is MNHEY and CDR2 SMNVEV (reference sequence). This CDR3 comprises 14 residues. Here the CDR3 DNA reads TGTGCCAGCAGTCCCCGGACTAGCTCCTACGAGCAGTACTTC. It encodes CASSPRTSSYEQYF.

The CDR3 DNA is TGTGCCAGCAGATCTTTACCCGGGGTGGAAGAGACCCAGTACTTC. Its protein product is CASRSLPGVEETQYF. The chain links TRBV27 to TRBJ2-5; tentative D call: TRBD2 (5 bases). The CDR3 runs to 15 residues. The V and J ends lost 6 bases and 3 bases respectively, with 17 bases between them. Germline V CDR1 and CDR2: MNHEY, SMNVEV (reference sequence).

A remark on this clone: At one end, the junction sequence differs from germline, possibly due to a read error. V and J are TRBV7-7 and TRBJ2-5; D is unresolved. This CDR3 has 14 amino acids. Germline V CDR1 and CDR2: SSHAT, FNYEAQ (reference sequence). CDR3 region: CASSLAPSQETQYF. CDR3 DNA sequence: TGTGCTAGCAGCTTAGCTCCATCCCAAGAGACCCAGTACTTC.

The chain joins TRBV6-5 to TRBJ2-2; D possibly corresponds to TRBD1 (6 bases). Germline V gives CDR1 MNHEY, CDR2 SVGAGI. The V end lost 5 bases, the J end lost 6 bases, and 10 bases lay between the germline ends. This CDR3 has 13 amino acids. The CDR3 sequence is CASSMPGAGELFF. The CDR3 DNA reads as TGTGCCAGCAGTATGCCAGGGGCCGGGGAGCTGTTTTTT.

The chain couples TRBV5-1 to TRBJ2-3; D call uncertain. Germline V gene lookup returns CDR1 SGHRS and CDR2 YFSETQ. The CDR3 extends over 13 amino acids. V was trimmed by 2 bases and J by 3 bases, leaving 7 bases between them. The CDR3 DNA is TGCGCCAGCAGCTTCGGGTTGACAGATACGCAGTATTTT. Translated, it gives CASSFGLTDTQYF.

The CDR3, as DNA: TGTGCCAGCAGTTCCTCCGGGACAGGGTACGGGCTGGGGAATTCACCCCTCCACTTT. It encodes CASSSSGTGYGLGNSPLHF. The rearrangement uses TRBV28 and TRBJ1-6, with 9 positions matching TRBD1. Germline V gene lookup returns CDR1 MDHEN and CDR2 SYDVKM. This CDR3 is built from 19 residues. V shed 4 bases, J shed 7 bases, and the junction held 17 bases outside the gene matches.

The chain couples TRBV28 to TRBJ2-7, with 9 bases fitting TRBD1. V lost 8 bases to trimming and J lost 1 base; unmatched junction nucleotides: 6. CDR1 is MDHEN, CDR2 SYDVKM, per germline. The CDR3 is made up of 14 amino acids. DNA of the CDR3: TGTGCCAGCGGAACGACAGGGGGTTCCTACGAGCAGTACTTC. Its translation is CASGTTGGSYEQYF.

The rearrangement links TRBV15 to TRBJ1-1; possible D gene TRBD1, 6 bases. Germline V gene lookup returns CDR1 LNHNV and CDR2 YYDKDF (reference sequence). This CDR3 is 16 amino acids long. The ends were cut back, 3 bases at V and 5 bases at J, with 19 bases in the middle. In nucleotides, the CDR3 is TGTGCCACCAGCAGGGAAAACAGGGTTTTGGGGACTGAAGCTTTCTTT. Protein: CATSRENRVLGTEAFF.

The chain couples TRBV9 to TRBJ2-5, with 7 bases lining up with TRBD1. V gave up 1 base and J gave up 5 bases; unmatched junction bases: 5. CDR1 is SGDLS and CDR2 is YYNGEE in the germline V gene. The CDR3 extends over 14 amino acids. The CDR3 DNA follows: TGTGCCAGCAGCGTAAAAGACAGGGATGAGACCCAGTACTTC. Translated: CASSVKDRDETQYF. The whole variable domain, remainder taken from reference TRBV9 and TRBJ2-5, is DSGVTQTPKHLITATGQRVTLRCSPRSGDLSVYWYQQSLDQGLQFLIQYYNGEERAKGNILERFSAQQFPDLHSELNLSSLELGDSALYFCASSVKDRDETQYFGPGTRLLVL.

The chain recombines TRBV5-8 with TRBJ2-7, with TRBD1 matching over 7 bases. Germline loops: CDR1 SGHTS, CDR2 YDEGEE. The CDR3 has 16 residues. Trimming took 4 bases from V and 1 from J; bases not matched to a gene: 11. The CDR3 DNA is TGTGCCAGCAGCCGGGGTTTCCGGGACAGTTCCTACGAGCAGTACTTC. It yields the protein CASSRGFRDSSYEQYF.